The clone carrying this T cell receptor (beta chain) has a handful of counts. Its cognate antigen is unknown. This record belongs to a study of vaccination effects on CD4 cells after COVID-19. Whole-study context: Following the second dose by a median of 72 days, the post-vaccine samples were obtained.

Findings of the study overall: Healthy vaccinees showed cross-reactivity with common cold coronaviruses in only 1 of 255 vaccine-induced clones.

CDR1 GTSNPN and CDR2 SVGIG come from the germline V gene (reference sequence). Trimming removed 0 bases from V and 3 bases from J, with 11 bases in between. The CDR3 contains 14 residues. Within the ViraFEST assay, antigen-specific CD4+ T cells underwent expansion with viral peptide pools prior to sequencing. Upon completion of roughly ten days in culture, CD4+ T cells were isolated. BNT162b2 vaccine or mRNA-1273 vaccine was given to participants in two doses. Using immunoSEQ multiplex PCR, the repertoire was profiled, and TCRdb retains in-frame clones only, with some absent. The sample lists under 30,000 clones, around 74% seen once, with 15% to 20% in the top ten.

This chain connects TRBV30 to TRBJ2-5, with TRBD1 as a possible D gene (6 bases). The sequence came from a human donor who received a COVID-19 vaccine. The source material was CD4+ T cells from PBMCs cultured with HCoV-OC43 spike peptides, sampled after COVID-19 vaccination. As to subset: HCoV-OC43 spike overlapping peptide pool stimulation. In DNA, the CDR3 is TGTGCCTGGAGTGTACAGCCAGGGGAAGAGACCCAGTACTTC. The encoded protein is CAWSVQPGEETQYF.